These 2 T cell receptor beta chains originate from one sample sequenced in a study of Tregs in tolerant kidney transplant recipients. TCRdb's table, derived via immunoSEQ multiplex PCR, lists solely in-frame clones and lacks some. This repertoire shows about 64,000 clones, around 87% found once; its top ten account for about 3.8%. Mixed chimerism was transient after nonmyeloablative marrow transplants from related graft donors. The sequencing used CD4+ T cells from blood (PBMCs), collected 6 months after the transplant. The receptors derive from a human patient who received a combined kidney and bone marrow transplant. Some T cells could come from the graft donor.

The V gene is TRBV10-3, the J gene TRBJ2-7, with a weak D call TRBD2 (5 bases). The germline V gene has CDR1 ENHRY and CDR2 SYGVKD. Trimming removed 7 bases from V and 2 bases from J, with 15 bases in between. This CDR3 comprises 14 residues. As DNA, the CDR3 is TGTGCCATCAATCCCGGGATCATTCCCTACGAGCAGTACTTC. It encodes CAINPGIIPYEQYF.

The chain employs TRBV18 and TRBJ1-6, with 10 bases that match TRBD1. Germline-derived CDR1 and CDR2 are KGHSH and LQKENI. This CDR3 has 17 amino acids. The V and J ends lost 1 base and 10 bases, in that order; junction bases with no gene match: 10. Here the CDR3 reads CASSPRWPGQGGSPLHF. The CDR3 region has the DNA TGTGCCAGCTCACCACGGTGGCCAGGACAGGGGGGATCACCCCTCCACTTT.